The rows below give T cell receptor beta chains drawn from one sample of a study of blood T cell repertoires in COVID-19. Data came from immunoSEQ multiplex PCR; TCRdb stores just in-frame clones and leaves some out. The sample records under 150,000 clones, approximately 84% being singletons. Sample: peripheral blood. These receptors came from a human donor in a cohort sampled during active COVID-19. The CDR3 runs from the conserved cysteine through the conserved F or W. Each record gives: J gene, CDR3 length, clone size, D gene, V gene, CDR3 protein, CDR3 DNA. D genes are given only for firm matches. Expanded clones get a size class; other rows say once, few or many, or leave the size out.

TRBJ2-3,15,-,-,TRBV2,CASSEQRTSTDTQYF,TGTGCCAGCAGTGAGCAGCGAACTAGCACAGATACGCAGTATTTT
TRBJ2-7,13,few,-,TRBV11-2,CASSVIRRREQYF,TGTGCCAGCAGCGTGATCAGGAGGCGAGAGCAGTACTTC
TRBJ2-2,14,-,TRBD1,TRBV19,CASSVGQWTGELFF,TGTGCCAGTAGTGTGGGACAGTGGACCGGGGAGCTGTTTTTT
TRBJ1-1,11,few,-,TRBV6-6,CASIQTDEAFF,TGTGCCAGCATACAGACAGATGAAGCTTTCTTT
TRBJ1-5,15,-,-,TRBV28,CASSPFRGQNQPQHF,TGTGCCAGCAGTCCCTTCAGGGGTCAAAATCAGCCCCAGCATTTT
TRBJ2-3,14,-,TRBD1,TRBV24-1,CATGDRGGTDTQYF,TGTGCCACCGGGGACAGGGGTGGCACAGATACGCAGTATTTT
TRBJ2-7,16,-,TRBD2,TRBV5-1,CASSLGLAGVIYEQYF,TGCGCCAGCAGCCTTGGACTAGCGGGAGTAATCTACGAGCAGTACTTC
TRBJ2-3,17,-,TRBD2,TRBV7-8,CASSLAIPLAGGDTQYF,TGTGCCAGCAGCTTAGCAATCCCGCTAGCGGGGGGAGATACGCAGTATTTT
TRBJ1-2,16,-,TRBD1,TRBV3-1/TRBV3-2,CASSQAPTGTGVGYTF,TGTGCCAGCAGCCAAGCCCCCACAGGAACAGGGGTTGGCTACACCTTC
TRBJ2-2,15,once,-,TRBV7-2,CASSLDRINTGELFF,TGTGCCAGCAGCTTAGACAGGATCAACACCGGGGAGCTGTTTTTT
TRBJ1-3,15,few,-,TRBV25-1,CASSDHGRRGNTIYF,TGTGCCAGCAGTGACCATGGGCGTCGTGGAAACACCATATATTTT
TRBJ1-2,11,-,-,TRBV5-1,CASSPGYGYTF,TGCGCCAGCAGCCCGGGATATGGCTACACCTTC
TRBJ2-5,13,-,-,TRBV10-3,CATAWDNEETQYF,TGTGCCACTGCGTGGGACAACGAAGAGACCCAGTACTTC
TRBJ2-4,16,-,TRBD2,TRBV3-1/TRBV3-2,CASSQDLGLVEGIQYF,TGTGCCAGCAGCCAAGATCTGGGACTAGTTGAGGGCATTCAGTACTTC
TRBJ2-3,14,-,-,TRBV2,CASSVSRGTDTQYF,TGTGCCAGCAGTGTAAGCCGGGGAACAGATACGCAGTATTTT
TRBJ1-2,16,-,-,TRBV3-1/TRBV3-2,CASSLTSGRGNYGYTF,TGTGCCAGCAGCCTTACTTCCGGAAGGGGCAACTATGGCTACACCTTC
TRBJ2-1,13,-,-,TRBV7-2,CASRPGPNNEQFF,TGTGCCAGCAGACCTGGCCCCAACAATGAGCAGTTCTTC
TRBJ2-3,16,-,TRBD1,TRBV27,CASSLIPGQGADTQYF,TGTGCCAGCAGTCTCATTCCGGGACAGGGGGCAGATACGCAGTATTTT
TRBJ2-1,15,-,TRBD1,TRBV7-2,CASSPDRRKTMEQFF,TGTGCCAGCAGCCCGGACAGGCGGAAAACAATGGAGCAGTTCTTC
TRBJ2-1,15,-,-,TRBV6-2/TRBV6-3,CASSYGGQVWDEQFF,TGTGCCAGCAGTTACGGCGGGCAGGTTTGGGATGAGCAGTTCTTC
TRBJ2-2,12,-,-,TRBV19,CASGYRAGELFF,TGTGCCAGTGGATACAGGGCTGGGGAGCTGTTTTTT
TRBJ1-3,16,-,-,TRBV7-2,CASSLGLLSSGNTIYF,TGTGCCAGCAGCTTAGGTCTTCTCTCCTCTGGAAACACCATATATTTT
TRBJ2-1,16,few,TRBD2,TRBV7-2,CASSLVVAGAGNEQFF,TGTGCCAGCAGCTTAGTAGTAGCGGGGGCTGGAAATGAGCAGTTCTTC
TRBJ2-3,14,-,-,TRBV15,CATSRLQASDTQYF,TGTGCCACCAGCAGACTACAGGCCTCAGATACGCAGTATTTT
TRBJ1-2,14,-,-,TRBV7-9,CASSLDRFIYGYTF,TGTGCCAGCAGCCTTGACAGATTCATCTATGGCTACACCTTC
TRBJ1-2,15,-,-,TRBV6-1,CASSETQGILNGYTF,TGTGCCAGCAGTGAAACCCAGGGGATACTTAATGGCTACACCTTC
TRBJ2-3,11,once,-,TRBV18,CASSPSDTQYF,TGTGCCAGCTCACCATCGGATACGCAGTATTTT
TRBJ2-7,14,-,-,TRBV19,CASSMSGVSYEQYF,TGTGCCAGTAGTATGTCCGGGGTTTCCTACGAGCAGTACTTC
TRBJ2-7,14,once,-,TRBV11-2,CASSLGGKGYEQYF,TGTGCCAGCAGCTTAGGAGGGAAGGGTTACGAGCAGTACTTC
TRBJ2-2,18,-,TRBD1,TRBV10-3,CAISERQGPSMNTGELFF,TGTGCCATCAGTGAACGACAGGGCCCCAGCATGAACACCGGGGAGCTGTTTTTT
TRBJ2-3,16,-,-,TRBV28,CASSLGLYGGVDTQYF,TGTGCCAGCAGTTTAGGGCTTTATGGAGGTGTGGATACGCAGTATTTT
TRBJ2-1,19,-,TRBD2,TRBV3-1/TRBV3-2,CASSRRGTSGGNSYNEQFF,TGTGCCAGCAGCAGACGGGGGACTAGCGGGGGGAACTCCTACAATGAGCAGTTCTTC
TRBJ1-2,14,-,TRBD1,TRBV6-4,CASSAEQGSYGYTF,TGTGCCAGCAGTGCCGAACAGGGGAGCTATGGCTACACCTTC
TRBJ1-1,11,-,TRBD1,TRBV6-6,CASGTGAEAFF,TGTGCCAGCGGGACAGGGGCTGAAGCTTTCTTT
TRBJ2-3,16,once,TRBD2,TRBV7-9,CASRRTSSGSTDTQYF,TGTGCCAGCAGACGAACATCTAGCGGAAGCACAGATACGCAGTATTTT
TRBJ1-2,15,-,TRBD1,TRBV7-9,CASSLLQGAGYGYTF,TGTGCCAGCAGCTTACTCCAGGGGGCGGGCTATGGCTACACCTTC
TRBJ1-4,15,-,TRBD1,TRBV18,CASSRDRGPNEKLFF,TGTGCCAGCTCACGGGACAGGGGCCCTAATGAAAAACTGTTTTTT
TRBJ2-2,19,-,TRBD2,TRBV7-2,CASRPNRGSGGAWSGELFF,TGTGCCAGCAGACCGAACCGGGGTAGCGGGGGGGCCTGGTCCGGGGAGCTGTTTTTT
TRBJ2-7,15,-,TRBD2,TRBV29-1,CSVVRLAGDSYEQYF,TGCAGCGTCGTAAGACTAGCGGGGGACTCCTACGAGCAGTACTTC
TRBJ2-5,14,few,TRBD2,TRBV25-1,CASSEGREGETQYF,TGTGCCAGCAGTGAAGGCAGGGAGGGAGAGACCCAGTACTTC
TRBJ1-6,15,-,-,TRBV5-5,CASSSDQGFGSPLHF,TGTGCCAGCAGCTCTGACCAGGGGTTTGGTTCACCCCTCCACTTT
TRBJ1-1,13,-,-,TRBV24-1,CATSDPGGAEAFF,TGTGCCACCAGTGACCCCGGGGGGGCAGAAGCTTTCTTT